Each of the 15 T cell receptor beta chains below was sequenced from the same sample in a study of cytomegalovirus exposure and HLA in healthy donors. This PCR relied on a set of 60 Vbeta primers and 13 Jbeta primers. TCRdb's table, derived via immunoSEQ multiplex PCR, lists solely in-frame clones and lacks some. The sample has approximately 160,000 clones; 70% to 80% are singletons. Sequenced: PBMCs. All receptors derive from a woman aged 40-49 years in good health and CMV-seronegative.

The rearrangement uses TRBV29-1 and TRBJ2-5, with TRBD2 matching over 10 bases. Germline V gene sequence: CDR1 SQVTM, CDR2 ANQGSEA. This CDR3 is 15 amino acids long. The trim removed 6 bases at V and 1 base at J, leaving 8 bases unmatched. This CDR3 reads CSVLLAGSVQETQYF. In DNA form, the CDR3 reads TGCAGCGTCTTACTAGCGGGGTCAGTCCAAGAGACCCAGTACTTC.

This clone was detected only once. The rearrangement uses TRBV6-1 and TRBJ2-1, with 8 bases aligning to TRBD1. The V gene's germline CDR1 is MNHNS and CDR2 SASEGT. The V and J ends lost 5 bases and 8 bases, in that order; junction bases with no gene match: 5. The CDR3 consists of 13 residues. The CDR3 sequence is CASSLDRDDEQFF. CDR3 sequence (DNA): TGTGCCAGCAGTCTGGACAGGGACGATGAGCAGTTCTTC.

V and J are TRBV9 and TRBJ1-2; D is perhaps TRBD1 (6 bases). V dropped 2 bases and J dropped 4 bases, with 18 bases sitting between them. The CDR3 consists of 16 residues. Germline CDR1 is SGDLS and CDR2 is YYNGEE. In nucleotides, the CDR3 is TGTGCCAGCAGCGTCACCTCCCAACAGGGTGTCTATGGCTACACCTTC. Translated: CASSVTSQQGVYGYTF.

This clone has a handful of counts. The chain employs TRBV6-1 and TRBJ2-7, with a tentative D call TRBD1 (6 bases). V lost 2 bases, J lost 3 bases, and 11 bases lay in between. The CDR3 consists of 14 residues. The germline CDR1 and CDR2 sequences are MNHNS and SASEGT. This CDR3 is CASSERRGGYEQYF. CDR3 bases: TGTGCCAGCAGTGAAAGGAGAGGGGGCTACGAGCAGTACTTC.

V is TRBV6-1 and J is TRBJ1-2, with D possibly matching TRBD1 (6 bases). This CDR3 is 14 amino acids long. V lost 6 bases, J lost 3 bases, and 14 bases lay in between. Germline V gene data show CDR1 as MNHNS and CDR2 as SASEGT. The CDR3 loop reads CASRSGTNHYGYTF. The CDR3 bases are TGTGCCAGCAGATCCGGGACAAATCACTATGGCTACACCTTC.

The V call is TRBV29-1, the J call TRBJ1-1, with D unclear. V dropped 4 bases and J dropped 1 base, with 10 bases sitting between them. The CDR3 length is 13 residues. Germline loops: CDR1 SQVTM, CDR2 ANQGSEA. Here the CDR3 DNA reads TGCAGCGTTGGGTTGGCGGAGAACACTGAAGCTTTCTTT. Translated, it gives CSVGLAENTEAFF.

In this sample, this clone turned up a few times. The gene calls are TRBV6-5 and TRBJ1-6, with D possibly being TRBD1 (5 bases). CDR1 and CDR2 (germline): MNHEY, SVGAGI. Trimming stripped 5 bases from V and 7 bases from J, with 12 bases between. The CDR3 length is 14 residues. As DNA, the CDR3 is TGTGCCAGCAGTGGCAGGGTATTGAATTCACCCCTCCACTTT. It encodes CASSGRVLNSPLHF.

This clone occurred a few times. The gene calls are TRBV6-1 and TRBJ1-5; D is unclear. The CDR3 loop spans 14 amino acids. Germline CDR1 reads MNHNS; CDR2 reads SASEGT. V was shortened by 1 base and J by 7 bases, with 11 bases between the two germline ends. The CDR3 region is CASSEGRDPQPQHF. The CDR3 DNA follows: TGTGCCAGCAGTGAAGGGCGGGATCCCCAGCCCCAGCATTTT.

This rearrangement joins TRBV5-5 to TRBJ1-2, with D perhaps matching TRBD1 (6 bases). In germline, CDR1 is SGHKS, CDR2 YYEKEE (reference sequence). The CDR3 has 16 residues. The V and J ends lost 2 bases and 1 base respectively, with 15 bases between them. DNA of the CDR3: TGTGCCAGCAGCTTTAGGGACACGATAAATAACTATGGCTACACCTTC. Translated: CASSFRDTINNYGYTF.

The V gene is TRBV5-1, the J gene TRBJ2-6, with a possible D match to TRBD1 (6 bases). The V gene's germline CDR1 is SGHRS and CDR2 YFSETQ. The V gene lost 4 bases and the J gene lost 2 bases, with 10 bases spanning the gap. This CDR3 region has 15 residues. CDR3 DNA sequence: TGCGCCAGCAGCCCCAGGGGTCCTGGGGCCAACGTCCTGACTTTC. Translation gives CASSPRGPGANVLTF.

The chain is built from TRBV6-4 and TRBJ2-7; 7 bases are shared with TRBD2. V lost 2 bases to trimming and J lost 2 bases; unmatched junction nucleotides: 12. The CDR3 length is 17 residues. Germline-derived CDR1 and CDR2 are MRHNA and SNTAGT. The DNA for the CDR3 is TGTGCCAGCAGTGACGAGGAAAGCGGGGCTAATACCTACGAGCAGTACTTC. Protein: CASSDEESGANTYEQYF.

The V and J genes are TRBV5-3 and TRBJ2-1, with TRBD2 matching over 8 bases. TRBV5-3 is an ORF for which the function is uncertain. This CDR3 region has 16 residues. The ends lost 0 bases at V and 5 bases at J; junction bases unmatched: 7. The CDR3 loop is CARSLGLATHNNEQFF. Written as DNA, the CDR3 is TGTGCCAGAAGCTTGGGACTAGCGACACATAACAATGAGCAGTTCTTC.

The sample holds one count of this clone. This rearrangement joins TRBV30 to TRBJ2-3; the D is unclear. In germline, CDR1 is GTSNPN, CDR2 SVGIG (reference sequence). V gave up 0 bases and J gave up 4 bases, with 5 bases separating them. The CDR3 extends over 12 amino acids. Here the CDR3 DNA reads TGTGCCTGGAGTGTACCGGCAGATACGCAGTATTTT. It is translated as CAWSVPADTQYF.

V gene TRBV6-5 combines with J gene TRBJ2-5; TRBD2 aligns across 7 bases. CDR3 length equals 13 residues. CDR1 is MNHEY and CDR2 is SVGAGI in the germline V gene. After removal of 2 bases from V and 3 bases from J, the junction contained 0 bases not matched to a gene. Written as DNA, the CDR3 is TGTGCCAGCAGTTACCTAGCGGAAGAGACCCAGTACTTC. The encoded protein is CASSYLAEETQYF.

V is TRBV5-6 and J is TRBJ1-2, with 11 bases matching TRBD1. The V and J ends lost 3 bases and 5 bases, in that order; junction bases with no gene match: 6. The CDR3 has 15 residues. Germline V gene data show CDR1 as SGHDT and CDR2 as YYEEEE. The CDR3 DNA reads TGTGCCAGCAGCTATCGGGACAGGGGGTTGTATGGCTACACCTTC. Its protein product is CASSYRDRGLYGYTF.